A selection of T cell receptor beta chains follows, all from one sample in a study of blood T cell repertoires in COVID-19. TCRdb's copy holds only in-frame clones and misses some; the assay was immunoSEQ multiplex PCR. The sample yields 150,000 to 200,000 clones, around 88% seen once. The specimen was peripheral blood. The source is a human donor in a cohort sampled during active COVID-19. The CDR3 runs from the conserved cysteine through the conserved F or W. The D gene is left open where the match is weak. The listing skips clone size in some rows; elsewhere it reads once, few, many or a size class.

clone_size,v_call,j_call,d_call,cdr3_nt,cdr3_aa
.,TRBV20-1,TRBJ2-1,TRBD2,TGCAGTGCTAGTCCGTTACTAGCGGGAGGGCCCGCTGTTTACAATGAGCAGTTCTTC,CSASPLLAGGPAVYNEQFF
.,TRBV28,TRBJ1-4,.,TGTGCCAGCAGTTTCTTCGCCGGGACATCTGGTAATGAAAAACTGTTTTTT,CASSFFAGTSGNEKLFF
.,TRBV7-3,TRBJ2-5,.,TGTGCCAGCAGCTTAGGAGGAAACCAAGAGACCCAGTACTTC,CASSLGGNQETQYF
few,TRBV9,TRBJ2-7,TRBD1,TGTGCCAGCAGCGACGGGACAGGGGGGTCCTACGAGCAGTACTTC,CASSDGTGGSYEQYF
.,TRBV19,TRBJ1-5,.,TGTGCCAGTAGTATACAGGGTCAGCATCAGCCCCAGCATTTT,CASSIQGQHQPQHF
.,TRBV9,TRBJ2-7,TRBD1,TGTGCCAGCGCCTCTATGACAGGGTTGGGGTACGAGCAGTACTTC,CASASMTGLGYEQYF
.,TRBV6-5,TRBJ2-7,.,TGTGCCAGCAGTCCACTCTCATGGGGCACCTACGAGCAGTACTTC,CASSPLSWGTYEQYF
.,TRBV2,TRBJ1-2,.,TGTGCCAGCAGCCGGACAGAAAACTATGGCTACACCTTC,CASSRTENYGYTF
.,TRBV2,TRBJ2-1,TRBD1,TGTGCCAGCAGTCAACGCCTCCAGGGGGAGAGGTTCTTC,CASSQRLQGERFF
few,TRBV19,TRBJ1-1,.,TGTGCCAGTTCTTCCTGGGAGGGCTTCAAAAAGAACACTGAAGCTTTCTTT,CASSSWEGFKKNTEAFF
.,TRBV11-2,TRBJ1-5,.,TGTGCCAGCAGCTCCGGGGAGAAAGGGCAGCCCCAGCATTTT,CASSSGEKGQPQHF
few,TRBV5-1,TRBJ2-1,TRBD1,TGCGCCAGCAGCTTGCTAGGGACAGGGGTAAATGAGCAGTTCTTC,CASSLLGTGVNEQFF
.,TRBV7-8,TRBJ2-5,.,TGTGCCAGCAGCTTCGACGGGAGACGGGAGACCCAGTACTTC,CASSFDGRRETQYF
.,TRBV9,TRBJ2-1,.,TGTGCCAGCAGCGTAGCGGGAGAGGGGTGGGGTGAGCAGTTCTTC,CASSVAGEGWGEQFF
.,TRBV11-3,TRBJ1-1,.,TGTGCCAGCAGCTTGGGCGAGGAGGCTGAAGCTTTCTTT,CASSLGEEAEAFF
.,TRBV15,TRBJ2-7,TRBD2,TGTGCCACTCATAGCGGGGACGGCTACGAGCAGTACTTC,CATHSGDGYEQYF
.,TRBV6-5,TRBJ1-6,TRBD1,TGTGCCGCTGGGACAGAAAAAAATTCACCCCTCCACTTT,CAAGTEKNSPLHF
.,TRBV9,TRBJ1-4,TRBD1,TGTGCCAGCAACAGGGGGGCAACTAATGAAAAACTGTTTTTT,CASNRGATNEKLFF
.,TRBV5-8,TRBJ1-5,TRBD1,TGTGCCAGCAGCTTGGAATCCTGGGACAGTGTAGGAAGAAATCAGCCCCAGCATTTT,CASSLESWDSVGRNQPQHF
few,TRBV19,TRBJ1-6,.,TGTGCCAGCTCAGCGGGGGCAGGGGAGTCACCCCTCCACTTT,CASSAGAGESPLHF
.,TRBV4-1,TRBJ2-7,TRBD1,TGCGCCAGCAGCCAAGGGGGACAGCCCTACGAGCAGTACTTC,CASSQGGQPYEQYF
.,TRBV12-3/TRBV12-4,TRBJ2-1,.,TGTGCCAGCAGTTTAGGGCAGGGCCATGAGCAGTTCTTC,CASSLGQGHEQFF
.,TRBV5-1,TRBJ2-7,TRBD1,TGCGCCAGCAGCTTGGGACAGGGATATCGCGAGCAGTACTTC,CASSLGQGYREQYF
.,TRBV3-1/TRBV3-2,TRBJ2-5,.,TGTGCCAGCAGCCATTCGGGTCCAGAGACCCAGTACTTC,CASSHSGPETQYF
.,TRBV11-3,TRBJ1-2,.,TGTGCCAGCAGCATTGGACAGTTCGAGCATGGCTACACCTTC,CASSIGQFEHGYTF
.,TRBV7-8,TRBJ2-3,TRBD2,TGTGCCAGCAGCTTAGTGACGGGAGGGCAGGCAGATACGCAGTATTTT,CASSLVTGGQADTQYF
.,TRBV9,TRBJ2-5,TRBD2,TGTGCCAGCAGCGCGATACTAGCGGGGGGGCCCGAGACCCAGTACTTC,CASSAILAGGPETQYF
.,TRBV9,TRBJ2-7,.,TGTGCCAGCAGCGCGACAGGCGTGGGCGAGCAGTACTTC,CASSATGVGEQYF
.,TRBV29-1,TRBJ1-1,.,TGCAGCGTCCACCAGATGTTGAACACTGAAGCTTTCTTT,CSVHQMLNTEAFF
once,TRBV4-2,TRBJ2-7,.,TGTGCCAGCAGCCACAACGTACAAACCTACGAGCAGTACTTC,CASSHNVQTYEQYF
.,TRBV20-1,TRBJ2-3,.,TGCAGTGCTAGTCCTATCCCAGATACGCAGTATTTT,CSASPIPDTQYF
.,TRBV3-1/TRBV3-2,TRBJ2-3,.,TGTGCCAGCAGCCTCGACTTGATCCGTACGCAGTATTTT,CASSLDLIRTQYF
once,TRBV7-9,TRBJ1-5,TRBD1,TGTGCCAGCAGCACCTCGACAGGGAGAGCAGGTCAGCCCCAGCATTTT,CASSTSTGRAGQPQHF
.,TRBV5-5,TRBJ2-7,.,TGTGCCAGCAGCTCGGGGGCCTACGAGCAGTACTTC,CASSSGAYEQYF
.,TRBV6-5,TRBJ1-2,.,TGTGCCAGCAGCCCCAGACTGGGGGCTGACGGCTACACCTTC,CASSPRLGADGYTF
.,TRBV28,TRBJ1-4,.,TGTGCCAGCAGTTTGTTACGAGGTTTAAGTGAAAAACTGTTTTTT,CASSLLRGLSEKLFF
.,TRBV6-5,TRBJ2-7,TRBD1,TGTGCCAGCAGTTATACGGGACAGACCTACGAGCAGTACTTC,CASSYTGQTYEQYF
.,TRBV6-1,TRBJ1-5,.,TGTGCCAGCAGTGAAGAAAGGGGGTCGCCCCAGCATTTT,CASSEERGSPQHF
.,TRBV3-1/TRBV3-2,TRBJ1-2,TRBD1,TGTGCCAGCAGCCAAGCTGAGGACAGGGGGCTGTTCTATGGCTACACCTTC,CASSQAEDRGLFYGYTF
.,TRBV19,TRBJ2-4,TRBD2,TGTGCCAGTAGTACAGGACTAGCGGGCCCGAAAATTCAGTACTTC,CASSTGLAGPKIQYF
.,TRBV9,TRBJ2-2,.,TGTGCCAGCGGGGAGAGGGAGAACACCGGGGAGCTGTTTTTT,CASGERENTGELFF
.,TRBV7-2,TRBJ1-3,.,TGTGCCAGCAGCTTATCCGGGGGCTCTGGAAACACCATATATTTT,CASSLSGGSGNTIYF